This T cell receptor (beta chain) was recorded in a study of T-cell memory formation after mild COVID-19. This clonotype turned up a few times. What it binds is unknown. The CDR3 contains 12 residues. The V gene's germline CDR1 is SEHNR and CDR2 FQNEAQ (reference sequence). V dropped 0 bases and J dropped 14 bases, with 11 bases sitting between them. TCR alpha and TCR beta cDNA libraries carrying sample barcodes and UMIs were produced by 5'RACE using constant-segment primers. TCRdb independently ran MiXCR on the 5' RACE reads; one entry per CDR3 protein. The repertoire holds 75,000 to 95,000 distinct CDR3 sequences, with around 13% as singletons. Broader study findings: Memory sampled before infection contained some responding clones, suggesting cross-reactive memory joined.

This chain connects TRBV7-9 to TRBJ2-1; D gene ambiguous. The receptor comes from an adult woman who had mild COVID-19 (a few samples of this study predate the infection). Cell type and time point are not known. Input material: PBMCs or a T cell subset sorted from them (not recorded which). The CDR3, as DNA: TGTGCCAGCAGCTTAGCGTCCCCTGATAAGTTCTTC. It codes for CASSLASPDKFF.